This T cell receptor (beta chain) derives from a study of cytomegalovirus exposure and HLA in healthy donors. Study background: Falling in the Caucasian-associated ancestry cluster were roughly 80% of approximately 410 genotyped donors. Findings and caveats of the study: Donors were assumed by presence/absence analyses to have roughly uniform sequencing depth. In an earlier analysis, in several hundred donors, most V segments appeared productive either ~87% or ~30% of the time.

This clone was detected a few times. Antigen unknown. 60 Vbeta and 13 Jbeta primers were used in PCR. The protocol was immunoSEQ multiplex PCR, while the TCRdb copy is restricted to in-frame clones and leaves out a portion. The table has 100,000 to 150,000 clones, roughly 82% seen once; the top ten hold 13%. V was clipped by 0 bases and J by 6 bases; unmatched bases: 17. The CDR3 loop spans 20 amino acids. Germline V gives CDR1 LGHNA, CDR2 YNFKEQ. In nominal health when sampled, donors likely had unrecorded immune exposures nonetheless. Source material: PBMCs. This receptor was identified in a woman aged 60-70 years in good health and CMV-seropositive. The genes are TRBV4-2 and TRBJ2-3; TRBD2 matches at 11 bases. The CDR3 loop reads CASSQDLSGRAAGPGDTQYF. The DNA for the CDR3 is TGTGCCAGCAGCCAAGATCTTAGCGGGAGGGCCGCGGGGCCAGGGGATACGCAGTATTTT.